This T cell receptor (beta chain) was identified during a study of T-cell memory formation after mild COVID-19. Study-wide context: Largely, the TCR clusters proved donor specific.

The CDR3 has 14 amino acids. Germline assignment: CDR1 KGHSH and CDR2 LQKENI. Trimming shortened V by 3 bases and J by 1 base, and 9 bases separated the two germline ends. MiXCR was run by TCRdb on the 5' RACE reads, yielding one entry per CDR3 protein. The data show about 29,000 distinct CDR3 sequences, approximately 16% seen once. This clonotype was picked up many times. Its antigen is unidentified. Study results and limitations: Pre-infection memory harbored some responding clones, suggesting cross-reactive memory joined.

This receptor was taken from an adult who had mild COVID-19 (a few samples of this study predate the infection). Cell type and time point are not known. This chain connects TRBV18 to TRBJ1-1; D is uncertain. Sequencing used PBMCs or a T cell subset sorted from them (not recorded which). This chain's CDR3 is CASSPRTQNTEAFF. The CDR3 DNA reads TGTGCCAGCTCACCCCGGACCCAGAACACTGAAGCTTTCTTT.